This T cell receptor (beta chain) was documented in a study of patients and donors after allogeneic stem cell transplantation. CDR1 DFQATT and CDR2 SNEGSKA come from the germline V gene (reference sequence). CDR3 length: 15 residues. V was shortened by 3 bases and J by 1 base, with 16 bases between the two germline ends. MiXCR, applied by TCRdb to the RT-PCR reads, yields one record per CDR3 protein. The sample has some 150,000 distinct CDR3 sequences; 37% are singletons. This clonotype appeared a single time. The receptor's source is a human donor who was either an allogeneic HSCT recipient or a stem cell or donor lymphocyte infusion donor (not recorded which). It is not recorded whose cells these are; they may come from a transplant donor. The gene calls are TRBV20-1 and TRBJ2-7; D might be TRBD2 (6 bases). Sequencing input: blood, either unsorted or a sorted T cell fraction (not recorded which). In DNA form, the CDR3 reads TGCAGTGCTAGGTTTTTGCGGGAACCTTCCTACGAGCAGTACTTC. It translates to CSARFLREPSYEQYF.